These 17 T cell receptor beta chains originate from one sample sequenced in a study of T cells in Graves' hyperthyroidism and ophthalmopathy. Using RNA transcripts as the source, TCR beta CDR3 regions were amplified. When the TCR CDR3 underwent first-round RT-PCR, the HTBI primer set was used. TCRdb recomputed calls from the multiplex PCR reads with MiXCR, one row per CDR3 protein. This table holds roughly 200,000 distinct CDR3 sequences, approximately 20% found once. Sequencing input: blood. These receptors were taken from a man aged 35-49 years with Graves' hyperthyroidism.

This clonotype was found many times. In DNA form, the CDR3 reads TGTGCCAGCAGCTGGGAGAACACTGAAGCTTTCTTT. Amino acid sequence: CASSWENTEAFF. The chain uses TRBV7-2 and TRBJ1-1; D ambiguous. The CDR3 consists of 12 residues. The V gene's germline CDR1 is SGHTA and CDR2 FQGNSA. V was cut by 4 bases and J by 1 base, with 4 bases left in between.

At least ten counts were recorded for this clonotype. This chain connects TRBV30 to TRBJ2-5; no reliable D call. Germline CDR1 is GTSNPN and CDR2 is SVGIG (reference sequence). This CDR3 is built from 13 residues. Trimming took 0 bases from V and 6 from J, leaving 11 bases between them. The CDR3 DNA reads as TGTGCCTGGAGTGTACCAGAAAGGCAGACCCAGTACTTC. It is translated as CAWSVPERQTQYF.

This clonotype was seen repeatedly, ten times or more. The rearrangement links TRBV20-1 to TRBJ2-7; D unclear. From germline, CDR1 is DFQATT and CDR2 SNEGSKA (reference sequence). CDR3 length: 12 residues. V was trimmed by 0 bases and J by 7 bases, leaving 10 bases between them. The DNA for the CDR3 is TGCAGTGCTAGAGATCGGACCGGGGAGCAGTACTTC. It codes for CSARDRTGEQYF.

This chain connects TRBV20-1 to TRBJ2-7; 9 bases align to TRBD1. This CDR3 has 14 amino acids. V lost 4 bases and J lost 4; bases outside the gene matches: 8. Germline CDR1 and CDR2: DFQATT and SNEGSKA (reference sequence). Here the CDR3 reads CSAKTGGFRYEQYF. The CDR3 region has the DNA TGCAGTGCTAAGACAGGGGGTTTTAGGTACGAGCAGTACTTC.

There are many counts of this clonotype. The rearrangement uses TRBV20-1 and TRBJ2-3, with unresolved D. CDR1 is DFQATT, CDR2 SNEGSKA, per germline (reference sequence). The CDR3 covers 14 residues. V was trimmed by 3 bases and J by 2 bases, leaving 12 bases between them. CDR3 in amino acids: CSASSGPLTDTQYF. CDR3 DNA: TGCAGTGCTAGCTCGGGCCCCCTCACAGATACGCAGTATTTT.

This clonotype was seen at least ten times. The chain links TRBV2 to TRBJ2-1; TRBD2 agrees at 7 bases. This CDR3 is 14 amino acids long. The V segment lost 10 bases and the J segment 0 bases; nucleotides outside the gene matches: 6. Germline loops: CDR1 SNHLY, CDR2 FYNNEI. CDR3 sequence (DNA): TGTGCCACAGCGGCGGGAGACTCCTACAATGAGCAGTTCTTC. Its protein product is CATAAGDSYNEQFF.

This clonotype showed up many times. J is TRBJ2-5 and V is TRBV2; D call uncertain. The CDR3 loop spans 14 amino acids. Germline CDR1 is SNHLY and CDR2 is FYNNEI. Between the trimmed V and J ends, which lost 8 bases and 2 bases, there was a span of 15 bases. CDR3 region: CASQKSIAQETQYF. DNA of the CDR3: TGTGCCAGCCAGAAAAGCATTGCTCAAGAGACCCAGTACTTC.

This rearrangement joins TRBV6-2 or TRBV6-3 to TRBJ2-3; 7 nucleotides line up with TRBD1. CDR1 is MNHEY, CDR2 SVGEGT, per germline. The ends lost 3 bases at V and 1 base at J; junction bases unmatched: 4. The CDR3 runs 15 residues. The CDR3 region is CASSYDRAGTDTQYF. The CDR3, as DNA: TGTGCCAGCAGTTATGACAGGGCTGGCACAGATACGCAGTATTTT.

This clonotype was counted only a few times. This chain links TRBV6-1 with TRBJ2-1, with D unclear. With 6 bases removed from V and 10 bases from J, the gap between germline ends came to 13 bases. Germline values: CDR1 MNHNS, CDR2 SASEGT. The CDR3 consists of 12 residues. The CDR3 region is CASSPILGEQFF. CDR3 sequence (DNA): TGTGCCAGCAGCCCTATCCTTGGGGAGCAGTTCTTC.

This clonotype was recorded at least ten times. V and J are TRBV2 and TRBJ1-5; 8 bases fit TRBD1. CDR1 is SNHLY and CDR2 is FYNNEI in the germline V gene. The CDR3 length is 14 residues. V was clipped by 3 bases and J by 2 bases; unmatched bases: 0. CDR3 residues: CASSDRGRNQPQHF. Here the CDR3 DNA reads TGTGCCAGCAGTGACAGGGGGCGCAATCAGCCCCAGCATTTT.

This clonotype was counted between two and nine times. This chain uses TRBV10-3 with TRBJ2-7; 11 bases match TRBD2. The CDR3 is 15 amino acids. With V trimmed by 6 bases and J by 5 bases, 9 bases remained unmatched. The germline V gene has CDR1 ENHRY and CDR2 SYGVKD. The CDR3 DNA reads as TGTGCCATCAGCGGGACTAGCGGACGGAGTGACGAGCAGTACTTC. It specifies CAISGTSGRSDEQYF.

The chain's CDR3 is CASSYTRFNEQFF. The DNA of the CDR3 is TGTGCCAGCAGTTACACCAGGTTCAATGAGCAGTTCTTC. V and J are TRBV6-2 or TRBV6-3 and TRBJ2-1; D is unresolved. Deletions cut 2 bases from V and 6 bases from J, with 8 bases between. The CDR3 is made up of 13 amino acids. CDR1 MNHEY and CDR2 SVGEGT come from the germline V gene.

This clonotype has at least ten counts. The chain recombines TRBV6-1 with TRBJ2-7, with a tentative D call TRBD1 (5 bases). The CDR3 runs 13 residues. V was cut by 8 bases and J by 3 bases, with 14 bases left in between. Per germline, CDR1 MNHNS and CDR2 SASEGT. CDR3 sequence: CASSLLGRYEQYF. In nucleotides, the CDR3 is TGTGCCAGCTCTCTACTGGGGCGCTACGAGCAGTACTTC.

This clonotype was seen at least ten times. This chain joins TRBV6-5 and TRBJ1-2; tentatively, D is TRBD1 (5 bases). The CDR3 has 14 amino acids. The V end was cut by 0 bases, the J end by 4 bases, with 9 bases between. Germline V CDR1 and CDR2: MNHEY, SVGAGI. CDR3 nucleotide sequence: TGTGCCAGCAGTTACTCGGGCAGGGCCTATGGCTACACCTTC. Amino acids: CASSYSGRAYGYTF.

The sample holds a few counts of this clonotype. This rearrangement joins TRBV4-2 to TRBJ2-5; 14 positions agree with TRBD2. The CDR3 extends over 18 amino acids. Germline V gene sequence: CDR1 LGHNA, CDR2 YNFKEQ. The V gene end was trimmed by 3 bases and the J gene end by 2 bases; junction bases not matched to a gene: 8. As DNA, the CDR3 is TGTGCCAGCAGCCAGACTAGCGGGGGGGCCTCGGGGCAAGAGACCCAGTACTTC. It translates to CASSQTSGGASGQETQYF.

In this sample, this clonotype turned up many times. V is TRBV20-1 and J is TRBJ1-3; unclear D gene. The CDR3 has 16 residues. Germline CDR1 DFQATT, CDR2 SNEGSKA (reference sequence). V shed 1 base and J shed 4 bases, with 17 bases lying between them. The CDR3 DNA sequence: TGCAGTGCTAGAGGGAGATTCTCGGGAGCAGGAAACACCATATATTTT. Its translation is CSARGRFSGAGNTIYF.

This clonotype showed up many times. The chain couples TRBV7-2 to TRBJ2-1, with TRBD2 matching over 14 bases. Germline V gene data show CDR1 as SGHTA and CDR2 as FQGNSA. This CDR3 comprises 16 residues. After removal of 4 bases from V and 9 bases from J, the junction contained 8 bases not matched to a gene. CDR3 coding DNA: TGTGCCAGCAGCTCCTCGGGACTAGCGGGGGTGGTTGAGCAGTTCTTC. Protein product: CASSSSGLAGVVEQFF.